This T cell receptor (beta chain) was profiled in a study of cytomegalovirus exposure and HLA in healthy donors. In regard to this clone: What it recognizes is unknown.

Every donor was a healthy person donating bone marrow. Amplification used 60 Vbeta primers and 13 Jbeta primers. The table came from immunoSEQ multiplex PCR; TCRdb's copy has only in-frame clones and leaves some out. In total, the table holds more than 110,000 clones. Trimming took 2 bases from V and 0 from J, leaving 9 bases between them. This CDR3 spans 15 amino acids. Germline V gives CDR1 SGHRS, CDR2 YFSETQ. Regarding the study as a whole: CMV serostatus alone was available as immune exposure information. Three chains linked to CMV were shown in vitro to be specific for CMV antigens. Generally TCR sequences proved uncommon, though certain public TCRs appeared in numerous donors.

Sequences were obtained from PBMCs. The genes are TRBV5-1 and TRBJ1-5; D gene ambiguous. This receptor was obtained from a man aged 35 to 55 in good health and CMV-seronegative. The CDR3 sequence: CASSFTPNSNQPQHF. For the CDR3, the DNA is TGCGCCAGCAGCTTTACACCGAATAGCAATCAGCCCCAGCATTTT.